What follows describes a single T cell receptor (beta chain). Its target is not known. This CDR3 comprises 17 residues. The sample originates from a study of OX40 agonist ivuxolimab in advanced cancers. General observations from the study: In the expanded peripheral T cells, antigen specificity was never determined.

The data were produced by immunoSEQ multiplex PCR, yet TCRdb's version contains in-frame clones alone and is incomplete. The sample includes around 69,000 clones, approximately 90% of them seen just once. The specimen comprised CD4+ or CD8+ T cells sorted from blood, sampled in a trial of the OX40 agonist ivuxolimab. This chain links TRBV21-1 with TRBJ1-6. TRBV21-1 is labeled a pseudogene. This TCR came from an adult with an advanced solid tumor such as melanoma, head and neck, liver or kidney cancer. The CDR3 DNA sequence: TGTGCCAGCAGCAACCAACGGAAACCCGTTTATAATTCACCCCTCCACTTT. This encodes CASSNQRKPVYNSPLHF.